A single sample is the source of the 5 T cell receptor beta chains below, sequenced in a study of post-analysis software for immune sequencing data. Researchers reported that TCR beta cDNA libraries carried unique molecular identifiers. TCRdb called the PCR reads again in MiXCR, with one record for every CDR3 protein. The sample consists of 350,000 to 450,000 distinct CDR3 sequences, approximately 33% of them appearing once. Findings and limits, study-wide: Four or five TRBV segments (TRBV5-6, TRBV5-1 and TRBV20-1 among them) occurred more frequently in patients than in controls.

The antigens these receptors bind are not known. The sequenced sample was blood. These receptors originate from a girl aged 5 to 17 with multiple sclerosis.

This clonotype was recorded a few times. CDR3 residues: CASSQERNYQETQYF. The CDR3 DNA reads TGTGCCAGCAGCCAAGAACGGAACTACCAAGAGACCCAGTACTTC. The chain recombines TRBV4-2 with TRBJ2-5; D is uncertain. The CDR3 contains 15 residues. The germline V gene encodes CDR1 LGHNA and CDR2 YNFKEQ. The ends were cut back, 0 bases at V and 0 bases at J, with 8 bases in the middle.

This clonotype was seen only a few times. The genes are TRBV12-3 or TRBV12-4 and TRBJ1-6; no firm D call. Trimming removed 3 bases at V and 8 bases at J, with 8 bases between. The CDR3 extends over 13 amino acids. The CDR3 bases are TGTGCCAGCAGTTTCCTGCGAGATTCACCCCTCCACTTT. Protein product: CASSFLRDSPLHF.

This clonotype was observed a single time. The chain uses TRBV12-3 or TRBV12-4 and TRBJ2-3, with D unresolved. CDR3 length equals 12 residues. V was clipped by 7 bases and J by 7 bases, with 12 bases between them. The CDR3 loop is CASKMEGHTQYF. Written as DNA, the CDR3 is TGTGCCAGCAAAATGGAAGGCCATACGCAGTATTTT.

A note on this clonotype: A much larger clone differs from this one at a single base, so this may be a read error. The chain has TRBV7-2 and TRBJ2-7, with a weak D call TRBD2 (6 bases). V was cut by 3 bases and J by 4 bases, with 13 bases left in between. Per the germline V gene, CDR1 is SGHTA and CDR2 is FQGNSA. The CDR3 totals 14 residues. The CDR3 DNA sequence: TGTGCCAGCAGCTTGCGGGGTGCCCCTTACGAGCAGTACTTC. Its protein product is CASSLRGAPYEQYF.

This clonotype was detected many times. The rearrangement links TRBV20-1 to TRBJ2-7; the match to TRBD2 covers 7 bases. Germline trimming cut 6 bases from V and 3 bases from J; bases unmatched to any gene: 2. This CDR3 comprises 11 residues. Germline assignment: CDR1 DFQATT and CDR2 SNEGSKA (reference sequence). The CDR3 bases are TGCAGTGCGGAGCGGGGCTACGAGCAGTACTTC. Amino acid sequence: CSAERGYEQYF.